The rows below give T cell receptor beta chains drawn from one sample of a study of early T cells in non-severe SARS-CoV-2 infection. MiXCR, applied by TCRdb to the 5' RACE reads, yields one record per CDR3 protein. The table has approximately 76,000 distinct CDR3 sequences, over 9% seen once. Sequencing input: whole blood. These receptors all come from an adult who was a healthcare worker with PCR-confirmed SARS-CoV-2 infection or an uninfected control (not recorded which). Each CDR3 is given with its conserved first and last residue. Each record gives: CDR3 length, D gene, clone size, V gene, J gene, CDR3 protein, CDR3 DNA. D genes are given only for firm matches. Clone size is not always given. Where it is, it says once, few, many or a class for expanded clones.

CDR3 length: 13; D gene: NA; clone size: many; V gene: TRBV29-1; J gene: TRBJ1-1; CDR3 protein: CSVGVESSGGAFF; CDR3 DNA: TGCAGCGTGGGAGTGGAGTCCAGCGGCGGGGCTTTCTTT
CDR3 length: 14; D gene: NA; clone size: NA; V gene: TRBV2; J gene: TRBJ1-2; CDR3 protein: CASSEALLSGGYTF; CDR3 DNA: TGTGCCAGCAGTGAAGCGCTTCTTAGTGGTGGCTACACCTTC
CDR3 length: 16; D gene: NA; clone size: few; V gene: TRBV2; J gene: TRBJ1-3; CDR3 protein: CASSEATKGTGNTIYF; CDR3 DNA: TGTGCCAGCAGTGAAGCTACAAAGGGAACTGGAAACACCATATATTTT
CDR3 length: 13; D gene: TRBD1; clone size: many; V gene: TRBV29-1; J gene: TRBJ1-1; CDR3 protein: CSGYPGQSAEAFF; CDR3 DNA: TGCAGCGGATACCCGGGACAGAGCGCTGAAGCTTTCTTT
CDR3 length: 15; D gene: TRBD2; clone size: many; V gene: TRBV11-1; J gene: TRBJ2-7; CDR3 protein: CASSLSSGGTYEQYF; CDR3 DNA: TGTGCCAGCAGCTTATCTAGCGGGGGGACCTACGAGCAGTACTTC
CDR3 length: 14; D gene: NA; clone size: NA; V gene: TRBV5-1; J gene: TRBJ1-1; CDR3 protein: CASGPGLLDTEAFF; CDR3 DNA: TGCGCCAGCGGGCCAGGGCTTTTGGACACTGAAGCTTTCTTT
CDR3 length: 13; D gene: NA; clone size: NA; V gene: TRBV7-6; J gene: TRBJ1-4; CDR3 protein: CASSSRGDEKLFF; CDR3 DNA: TGTGCCAGCAGTTCTAGGGGAGACGAAAAACTGTTTTTT
CDR3 length: 17; D gene: NA; clone size: few; V gene: TRBV7-6; J gene: TRBJ1-1; CDR3 protein: CASSLDRGLLRDTEAFF; CDR3 DNA: TGTGCCAGCAGCTTAGATCGGGGACTCCTAAGAGACACTGAAGCTTTCTTT
CDR3 length: 16; D gene: NA; clone size: NA; V gene: TRBV4-3; J gene: TRBJ1-1; CDR3 protein: CASSQDDGWGNTEAFF; CDR3 DNA: TGCGCCAGCAGCCAAGATGACGGGTGGGGGAACACTGAAGCTTTCTTT
CDR3 length: 16; D gene: NA; clone size: few; V gene: TRBV6-5; J gene: TRBJ1-6; CDR3 protein: CASRQSRASYNSPLHF; CDR3 DNA: TGTGCCAGCAGGCAAAGTCGGGCGTCCTATAATTCACCCCTCCACTTT
CDR3 length: 16; D gene: TRBD1; clone size: few; V gene: TRBV13; J gene: TRBJ1-6; CDR3 protein: CASSLRDRGWDSPLHF; CDR3 DNA: TGTGCCAGCAGCTTAAGGGACAGGGGGTGGGATTCACCCCTCCACTTT
CDR3 length: 16; D gene: NA; clone size: few; V gene: TRBV7-2; J gene: TRBJ2-3; CDR3 protein: CASSLGRSGSTDTQYF; CDR3 DNA: TGTGCCAGCAGCTTAGGTCGTAGCGGTAGCACAGATACGCAGTATTTT
CDR3 length: 13; D gene: TRBD1; clone size: NA; V gene: TRBV27; J gene: TRBJ1-1; CDR3 protein: CASTRTGYGEAFF; CDR3 DNA: TGTGCCAGCACCCGGACAGGGTATGGTGAAGCTTTCTTT
CDR3 length: 19; D gene: TRBD2; clone size: many; V gene: TRBV7-2; J gene: TRBJ2-7; CDR3 protein: CASSLGLLGSGRSSYEQYF; CDR3 DNA: TGTGCCAGCAGCTTAGGTCTCCTGGGTAGCGGGAGGAGCTCCTACGAGCAGTACTTC
CDR3 length: 12; D gene: NA; clone size: many; V gene: TRBV6-6; J gene: TRBJ2-2; CDR3 protein: CASSVNTGELFF; CDR3 DNA: TGTGCCAGCAGTGTGAACACCGGGGAGCTGTTTTTT
CDR3 length: 17; D gene: NA; clone size: many; V gene: TRBV10-3; J gene: TRBJ2-5; CDR3 protein: CAISESAYRPGQETQYF; CDR3 DNA: TGTGCCATCAGTGAGTCCGCCTACCGACCAGGACAAGAGACCCAGTACTTC
CDR3 length: 14; D gene: NA; clone size: few; V gene: TRBV14; J gene: TRBJ2-7; CDR3 protein: CASSQAGTIYEQYF; CDR3 DNA: TGTGCCAGCAGCCAAGCGGGTACGATCTACGAGCAGTACTTC
CDR3 length: 14; D gene: TRBD2; clone size: NA; V gene: TRBV7-9; J gene: TRBJ2-1; CDR3 protein: CASNSGTRPNEQFF; CDR3 DNA: TGTGCCAGCAACTCCGGGACTAGGCCCAATGAGCAGTTCTTC
CDR3 length: 13; D gene: NA; clone size: many; V gene: TRBV27; J gene: TRBJ1-5; CDR3 protein: CASSSTRYQPQHF; CDR3 DNA: TGTGCCAGCAGTTCCACTCGATATCAGCCCCAGCATTTT
CDR3 length: 13; D gene: NA; clone size: NA; V gene: TRBV29-1; J gene: TRBJ2-1; CDR3 protein: CSVGGFSYNEQFF; CDR3 DNA: TGCAGCGTTGGGGGGTTCTCCTACAATGAGCAGTTCTTC
CDR3 length: 15; D gene: NA; clone size: few; V gene: TRBV7-2; J gene: TRBJ2-2; CDR3 protein: CASSLGLGSTGELFF; CDR3 DNA: TGTGCCAGCAGCTTAGGGTTGGGGTCCACCGGGGAGCTGTTTTTT